This TCR beta chain was recovered during a study of shared clonotypes between healthy human individuals. Study-wide background: A donor's plate count was three for CD4 naive and three for CD4 memory; CD8 naive had two and CD8 memory one. The study's findings and limits: It was only blood that was sampled, and tissue repertoires likely differ.

Here immunoSEQ multiplex PCR was the method, and the copy in TCRdb shows in-frame clones only, minus some. The sample gives more than 1.2 million clones, roughly 98.5% of which show up once; around 0.33% is in the top ten. The V gene lost 6 bases and the J gene lost 7 bases, with 16 bases spanning the gap. This CDR3 has 14 residues. Germline CDR1 reads KGHSH; CDR2 reads LQKENI. In the case of this clone: Its antigen is undetermined.

This TCR was sampled from a man under 40 in good health. Specimen: naive CD4+ T cells sorted from blood. Noted subset: CD45RA+ positively selected. The chain combines TRBV18 with TRBJ2-1; D gene uncertain. CDR3 nucleotides: TGTGCCAGCTCCTCCCGGGTGGGCCCTAATGAGCAGTTCTTC. Its translation: CASSSRVGPNEQFF.